This TCR beta chain was captured by sequencing in a study of cytomegalovirus exposure and HLA in healthy donors. Whole-study findings and limits: Earlier analysis looked at TCR beta V segments, and most were productive about 90% or about 30% of the time.

This clone was observed a few times. The target antigen is unknown. V shed 6 bases, J shed 5 bases, and the junction held 14 bases outside the gene matches. The germline V gene encodes CDR1 KGHSH and CDR2 LQKENI. CDR3 length equals 17 residues. The PCR employed 60 Vbeta primers together with 13 Jbeta primers. Assay used: immunoSEQ multiplex PCR; TCRdb lists only in-frame clones, some missing. The data show roughly 150,000 clones, roughly three quarters seen once. This receptor was obtained from a male donor in good health and CMV-seronegative. Material for sequencing was PBMCs. The chain has TRBV18 and TRBJ2-2; 8 bases are shared with TRBD1. CDR3 nucleotide sequence: TGTGCCAGCTCCGATCGTATAGGACAGGGAAGTACCGGGGAGCTGTTTTTT. It codes for CASSDRIGQGSTGELFF.